Sequencing of this TCR beta chain was carried out in a study of T cell repertoires in cytomegalovirus infection. Looking at the study overall: Indications came from public TCR beta signatures; they pointed to CMV infection and to a matching HLA type.

TCRdb ran MiXCR on the reads and lists one entry per CDR3 protein. The sample has about 110,000 distinct CDR3 sequences, about 28% seen once; the top ten hold roughly three quarters. The CDR3 totals 13 residues. The ends were cut back, 3 bases at V and 6 bases at J, with 11 bases in the middle. Germline assignment: CDR1 ENHRY and CDR2 SYGVKD. Concerning this clonotype: The antigen is undetermined.

The sequence derives from a human donor in good health (CMV status not recorded). Some clones in this sample may be carry-over from other donors' samples. The V gene is TRBV10-3, the J gene TRBJ1-2, with D maybe TRBD1 (5 bases). Specimen: CD8+ T cells from cultured PBMCs, collected from culture after CMV antigen stimulation. The CDR3 DNA reads as TGTGCCATCAGTGAACCAGGGCTAGATGGCTACACCTTC. Its translation: CAISEPGLDGYTF.